This entry lists 29 T cell receptor beta chains sequenced from one sample in a study of Ad26.COV2.S vaccination and SARS-CoV-2 variants. Treatment here: 15 to 20 received Ad26.COV2.S at low or high dose, single or two shots; several received placebo; per-sample allocation not given. It was on day 63 after the first vaccine or placebo injection that samples were taken. Repertoires were generated with immunoSEQ multiplex PCR, while TCRdb's copy carries only in-frame clones and drops some. This table holds approximately 400,000 clones, approximately 85% found once. The source was peripheral blood, collected in a trial of Ad26.COV2.S vaccine versus placebo. Receptor source: a person aged 18-60 years who received the Ad26.COV2.S COVID-19 vaccine or a placebo.

The gene calls are TRBV7-2 and TRBJ2-1, with 10 bases aligning to TRBD1. With V trimmed by 8 bases and J by 9 bases, 10 bases remained unmatched. CDR3 length: 14 amino acids. Per germline, CDR1 SGHTA and CDR2 FQGNSA. CDR3 bases: TGTGCCAGCGGCGCCGGGACAGGGGTCGGTGAGCAGTTCTTC. Translating it yields CASGAGTGVGEQFF. Supplemented by reference TRBV7-2 and TRBJ2-1, the full variable domain reads GAGVSQSPSNKVTEKGKDVELRCDPISGHTALYWYRQSLGQGLEFLIYFQGNSAPDKSGLPSDRFSAERTGGSVSTLTIQRTQQEDSAVYLCASGAGTGVGEQFFGPGTRLTVL.

The chain has TRBV3-1 (or the pseudogene TRBV3-2) and TRBJ1-4; D might be TRBD1 (6 bases). CDR3 length equals 16 residues. Germline assignment: CDR1 LGHDT and CDR2 YNNKEL (reference sequence). Between the trimmed V and J ends, which lost 1 base and 4 bases, there was a span of 13 bases. CDR3 amino acids: CASSQAGGRLNEKLFF. The CDR3 DNA reads TGTGCCAGCAGCCAAGCCGGGGGCCGTCTTAATGAAAAACTGTTTTTT.

V usage is TRBV9 and J usage is TRBJ2-3, with D perhaps matching TRBD1 or TRBD2 (5 bases each). The CDR3 runs 15 residues. V was pared by 5 bases and J by 4 bases, with 17 bases between. CDR1 is SGDLS and CDR2 is YYNGEE in the germline V gene. As DNA, the CDR3 is TGTGCCAGCAGAGCTAGTGGAGAGGGGTCAGATACGCAGTATTTT. Translation gives CASRASGEGSDTQYF.

The chain links TRBV9 to TRBJ2-1, with D uncertain. The CDR3 runs 16 residues. In germline, CDR1 is SGDLS, CDR2 YYNGEE. Trimming cost V 1 base and J 9 bases, with 20 bases left between them. The CDR3 here is CASSVYSGHGVVEQFF. CDR3 DNA: TGTGCCAGCAGCGTATATTCCGGTCATGGGGTGGTTGAGCAGTTCTTC.

The V call is TRBV27, the J call TRBJ2-3; the D is unclear. The V end lost 6 bases, the J end lost 2 bases, and 12 bases lay between the germline ends. The CDR3 is 14 amino acids. From germline, CDR1 is MNHEY and CDR2 SMNVEV (reference sequence). The CDR3 coding sequence is TGTGCCAGCAGCCCCGGTTCGTTCACAGATACGCAGTATTTT. This translates into CASSPGSFTDTQYF.

The chain joins TRBV11-2 to TRBJ2-7, with unresolved D. Trimming removed 1 base at V and 2 bases at J, with 9 bases between. The germline V gene has CDR1 SGHAT and CDR2 FQNNGV. The CDR3 totals 14 residues. Here the CDR3 reads CASSLGRSAYEQYF. CDR3 sequence (DNA): TGTGCCAGCAGCTTAGGGAGATCAGCCTACGAGCAGTACTTC.

This chain links TRBV6-5 with TRBJ2-3; TRBD2 aligns across 8 bases. The CDR3 covers 14 residues. From germline, CDR1 is MNHEY and CDR2 SVGAGI. Trimming took 7 bases from V and 7 from J; bases not matched to a gene: 10. In DNA form, the CDR3 reads TGTGCCAGCAAGCGGGGGACCCTCTCCTATACGCAGTATTTT. Residues: CASKRGTLSYTQYF.

This clone was found once. The rearrangement links TRBV6-6 to TRBJ2-5; D unclear. Looked up from germline, CDR1 is MNHNY and CDR2 is SVGAGI (reference sequence). Trimming stripped 4 bases from V and 5 bases from J, with 8 bases between. CDR3 size: 12 residues. The chain's CDR3 is CASSFLYETQYF. CDR3 nucleotides: TGTGCCAGCAGTTTCCTTTATGAGACCCAGTACTTC.

V usage is TRBV7-2 and J usage is TRBJ2-2, with D possibly being TRBD1 (5 bases). The CDR3 spans 17 residues. Between the trimmed V and J ends, which lost 6 bases and 2 bases, there was a span of 19 bases. The germline gives CDR1 SGHTA, CDR2 FQGNSA. CDR3: CASRRGQSTVNTGELFF. CDR3 in DNA: TGTGCCAGCAGACGCGGCCAATCGACAGTTAACACCGGGGAGCTGTTTTTT. The variable domain in full, with the rest retrieved from reference TRBV7-2 and TRBJ2-2, is GAGVSQSPSNKVTEKGKDVELRCDPISGHTALYWYRQSLGQGLEFLIYFQGNSAPDKSGLPSDRFSAERTGGSVSTLTIQRTQQEDSAVYLCASRRGQSTVNTGELFFGEGSRLTVL.

V gene TRBV27 combines with J gene TRBJ2-5; no firm D call. V gave up 3 bases and J gave up 1 base, with 9 bases separating them. This CDR3 is 14 amino acids long. Germline V gene data show CDR1 as MNHEY and CDR2 as SMNVEV (reference sequence). The CDR3 protein is CASSLSRPQETQYF. The CDR3 region has the DNA TGTGCCAGCAGTTTGTCCAGACCCCAAGAGACCCAGTACTTC.

This chain joins TRBV29-1 and TRBJ2-1, with TRBD1 identical over 8 bases. Germline CDR1 reads SQVTM; CDR2 reads ANQGSEA. After removal of 4 bases from V and 2 bases from J, the junction contained 10 bases not matched to a gene. The CDR3 totals 16 residues. The CDR3 region has the DNA TGCAGCGTTGTGGGGGCGACAGGGGCCACCTACAATGAGCAGTTCTTC. It codes for CSVVGATGATYNEQFF.

The chain links TRBV2 to TRBJ2-2; TRBD2 matches at 10 bases. Per germline, CDR1 SNHLY and CDR2 FYNNEI. V shed 7 bases, J shed 6 bases, and the junction held 11 bases outside the gene matches. CDR3 length equals 16 residues. CDR3 in amino acids: CASIPSAGGPAGELFF. CDR3 in DNA: TGTGCCAGCATTCCGTCAGCGGGGGGGCCAGCCGGGGAGCTGTTTTTT.

The rearrangement uses TRBV5-1 and TRBJ2-7; TRBD2 matches 10 bases. The germline CDR1 and CDR2 sequences are SGHRS and YFSETQ. This CDR3 has 16 residues. Trimming took 3 bases from V and 0 from J; bases not matched to a gene: 6. CDR3 in amino acids: CASSSTSGQSSYEQYF. Here the CDR3 DNA reads TGCGCCAGCAGCTCGACTAGCGGGCAGAGCTCCTACGAGCAGTACTTC.

This chain connects TRBV10-3 to TRBJ2-7; 7 bases match TRBD1. The CDR3 extends over 11 amino acids. The V gene end was trimmed by 6 bases and the J gene end by 7 bases; junction bases not matched to a gene: 3. Germline V gene data show CDR1 as ENHRY and CDR2 as SYGVKD. CDR3: CAIRDRVEQYF. The CDR3 coding sequence is TGTGCCATCAGAGACAGGGTGGAGCAGTACTTC.

V is TRBV11-2 and J is TRBJ1-4, with D tentatively TRBD1 (5 bases). Trimming took off 1 base at V and 7 bases at J, with 19 bases between the two ends. This CDR3 has 17 amino acids. The V gene's germline CDR1 is SGHAT and CDR2 FQNNGV. This CDR3 is CASSLVLGGPGIEKLFF. As DNA, the CDR3 is TGTGCCAGCAGCTTAGTGTTGGGGGGACCAGGGATTGAAAAACTGTTTTTT. Combining the CDR3 with reference TRBV11-2 and TRBJ1-4 gives the whole variable domain EAGVAQSPRYKIIEKRQSVAFWCNPISGHATLYWYQQILGQGPKLLIQFQNNGVVDDSQLPKDRFSAERLKGVDSTLKIQPAKLEDSAVYLCASSLVLGGPGIEKLFFGSGTQLSVL.

The chain links TRBV30 to TRBJ2-1; D is unclear. Trimming took 2 bases from V and 3 from J, leaving 8 bases between them. Germline values: CDR1 GTSNPN, CDR2 SVGIG (reference sequence). This CDR3 region has 13 residues. CDR3 coding DNA: TGTGCCTGGAGTACCTCAGGCTACAATGAGCAGTTCTTC. This encodes CAWSTSGYNEQFF. The variable domain in full, with the rest retrieved from reference TRBV30 and TRBJ2-1, is SQTIHQWPATLVQPVGSPLSLECTVEGTSNPNLYWYRQAAGRGLQLLFYSVGIGQISSEVPQNLSASRPQDRQFILSSKKLLLSDSGFYLCAWSTSGYNEQFFGPGTRLTVL.

This chain joins TRBV3-1 (or the pseudogene TRBV3-2) and TRBJ1-3; D is perhaps TRBD1 (6 bases). Deletions cut 1 base from V and 3 bases from J, with 16 bases between. The length of the CDR3 is 17 residues. From germline, CDR1 is LGHDT and CDR2 YNNKEL (reference sequence). Here the CDR3 reads CASSQGEQGRGGNTIYF. The CDR3 bases are TGTGCCAGCAGCCAAGGCGAACAGGGAAGGGGTGGAAACACCATATATTTT.

The chain combines TRBV5-8 with TRBJ2-1; D gene unclear. There are 15 residues in the CDR3. The germline V and J ends were trimmed by 4 bases and 4 bases, with 15 bases remaining between them. Germline V gene data show CDR1 as SGHTS and CDR2 as YDEGEE. The CDR3 spells CASSPETWVYNEQFF. Written as DNA, the CDR3 is TGTGCCAGCAGCCCGGAAACCTGGGTTTACAATGAGCAGTTCTTC.

The chain recombines TRBV3-1 (or the pseudogene TRBV3-2) with TRBJ2-3; 7 bases agree with TRBD2. This CDR3 has 16 amino acids. Looked up from germline, CDR1 is LGHDT and CDR2 is YNNKEL (reference sequence). V lost 3 bases and J lost 2; bases outside the gene matches: 8. The CDR3 region is CASSHSRGRVTDTQYF. The CDR3, as DNA: TGTGCCAGCAGCCATTCTCGAGGGAGGGTCACAGATACGCAGTATTTT.

V gene TRBV5-5 combines with J gene TRBJ1-1; 7 positions agree with TRBD1. CDR1 is SGHKS, CDR2 YYEKEE, per germline (reference sequence). The V segment lost 0 bases and the J segment 2 bases; nucleotides outside the gene matches: 1. CDR3 size: 14 residues. The CDR3 DNA reads as TGTGCCAGCAGCTTGGAGGGGGCTAACACTGAAGCTTTCTTT. Protein: CASSLEGANTEAFF.

This chain links TRBV19 with TRBJ2-7, with D perhaps TRBD2 (5 bases). The germline gives CDR1 LNHDA, CDR2 SQIVND (reference sequence). CDR3 length: 12 amino acids. The V end was cut by 4 bases, the J end by 6 bases, with 10 bases between. The CDR3 sequence: CASSKDSREQYF. CDR3 sequence (DNA): TGTGCCAGTAGTAAGGACTCCCGCGAGCAGTACTTC.

This chain links TRBV7-2 with TRBJ2-1; 9 bases line up with TRBD1. Trimming cost V 8 bases and J 3 bases; bases outside gene matches: 8. The CDR3 extends over 15 amino acids. CDR1 is SGHTA, CDR2 FQGNSA, per germline. The CDR3 region is CASRYRDRDYNEQFF. CDR3 DNA: TGTGCCAGCCGCTACCGGGACAGGGACTACAATGAGCAGTTCTTC.

The chain recombines TRBV7-9 with TRBJ1-2; D perhaps matches TRBD1 (5 bases). The CDR3 totals 15 residues. Per germline, CDR1 SEHNR and CDR2 FQNEAQ (reference sequence). The V gene lost 3 bases and the J gene lost 4 bases, with 15 bases spanning the gap. DNA for the CDR3: TGTGCCAGCAGCTTGTCGACAGAAGGACCCTATGGCTACACCTTC. It encodes CASSLSTEGPYGYTF.

This sequence joins TRBV3-1 (or the pseudogene TRBV3-2) and TRBJ1-4, with D possibly being TRBD1 (5 bases). Germline V gene sequence: CDR1 LGHDT, CDR2 YNNKEL (reference sequence). V gave up 0 bases and J gave up 5 bases, with 10 bases separating them. CDR3 length equals 15 residues. For the CDR3, the DNA is TGTGCCAGCAGCCAAGAGTCAAGGGGAAATGAAAAACTGTTTTTT. Its translation: CASSQESRGNEKLFF.

The chain couples TRBV6-2 or TRBV6-3 to TRBJ2-3; D may be TRBD2 (6 bases). The CDR3 is 15 residues long. Germline V gene sequence: CDR1 MNHEY, CDR2 SVGEGT. Trimming shortened V by 3 bases and J by 1 base, and 11 bases separated the two germline ends. The DNA for the CDR3 is TGTGCCAGCAGTTATTCCGAGCGGGGCACAGATACGCAGTATTTT. This encodes CASSYSERGTDTQYF.

The chain carries TRBV7-9 and TRBJ2-5; D not resolved. This CDR3 has 12 residues. CDR1 SEHNR and CDR2 FQNEAQ come from the germline V gene (reference sequence). Trimming stripped 2 bases from V and 2 bases from J, with 3 bases between. The CDR3 DNA sequence: TGTGCCAGCAGCTTATTGCAAGAGACCCAGTACTTC. Protein: CASSLLQETQYF.

The genes are TRBV10-3 and TRBJ1-1; D unclear. The ends were cut back, 0 bases at V and 3 bases at J, with 5 bases in the middle. This CDR3 spans 13 amino acids. CDR1 ENHRY and CDR2 SYGVKD come from the germline V gene. This chain's CDR3 is CAISESLDTEAFF. CDR3 in DNA: TGTGCCATCAGTGAGTCTTTGGACACTGAAGCTTTCTTT.

The chain joins TRBV19 to TRBJ1-5; 7 bases line up with TRBD1. V dropped 5 bases and J dropped 3; count of bases not matched to a gene: 10. Germline CDR1 LNHDA, CDR2 SQIVND (reference sequence). This CDR3 is built from 16 residues. CDR3 in amino acids: CASSRTGAATNQPQHF. For the CDR3, the DNA is TGTGCCAGTAGTCGTACAGGGGCCGCAACCAATCAGCCCCAGCATTTT.

CDR3 protein: CASSLRGADTQYF. DNA of the CDR3: TGTGCCAGCAGTTTAAGGGGCGCAGATACGCAGTATTTT. The V gene is TRBV28, the J gene TRBJ2-3, with D perhaps matching TRBD1 (5 bases). From germline, CDR1 is MDHEN and CDR2 SYDVKM. The CDR3 loop spans 13 amino acids. V was cut by 2 bases and J by 4 bases, with 7 bases left in between.